This T cell receptor beta chain is drawn from a study of graft-versus-host responses after intestinal transplantation. Study background: Every recipient underwent anti-thymocyte globulin induction, then tacrolimus and steroids for roughly three years.

Points from the study as a whole: Researchers found GvH clones in recipient marrow, and some showed up first in ileum or blood. Early after transplant, HvG declines were associated with peak levels of circulating GvH clones.

Generated by immunoSEQ multiplex PCR, the TCRdb table keeps only in-frame clones and is missing some. The sample includes about 96,000 clones, about 93% of them seen just once. With respect to this clone: The antigen remains undetermined.

With 3 bases clipped from V and 8 bases from J, the junction kept 5 bases outside the gene matches. This CDR3 spans 15 amino acids. Looked up from germline, CDR1 is SGHRS and CDR2 is YFSETQ. The sequences come from unstimulated CD4+ T cells sorted from spleen or lymph node cells, collected before intestinal transplant. The genes are TRBV5-1 and TRBJ2-1, with TRBD2 matching 13 bases. The TCR sequence derives from a human donor who received an intestinal transplant. DNA of the CDR3: TGCGCCAGCAGCTCTACCGGGACTAGCGGGGATGAGCAGTTCTTC. It translates to CASSSTGTSGDEQFF.